These 26 T cell receptor beta chains originate from one sample sequenced in a study of blood T cells in healthy people across ages. The use of a sample-barcoded 5' primer and a J-beta primer mix characterized a second PCR of roughly 6 to 12 cycles. TCRdb processed the 5' RACE reads anew with MiXCR; each CDR3 protein has one entry. There are around 800,000 distinct CDR3 sequences in the sample; around a quarter occur only once, and less than 3.5% lies in the top ten. These data were also filed under a second study, of T cells of mothers and their children.

The specimen was blood. The receptors come from a boy aged 5-17 years in good health.

This clonotype was found a few times. The chain links TRBV27 to TRBJ1-2; a possible D gene is TRBD1 (5 bases). CDR3 length equals 14 residues. Per the germline V gene, CDR1 is MNHEY and CDR2 is SMNVEV (reference sequence). V lost 4 bases and J lost 3, with 12 bases in between. The CDR3 spells CASSSAGADYGYTF. DNA for the CDR3: TGTGCCAGCAGTTCCGCCGGGGCAGACTATGGCTACACCTTC.

V gene TRBV2 combines with J gene TRBJ2-5; TRBD2 might be the D (7 bases). The DNA matches TRBJ2-7 better at its end, which makes the J call doubtful. Germline CDR1 reads SNHLY; CDR2 reads FYNNEI. The CDR3 loop spans 15 amino acids. The CDR3, as DNA: TGTGCCAGCAGTGAAGGGCGGGGGCCTCCCTACGAGCAGTACTTC. The encoded protein is CASSEGRGPPYEQYF.

The V and J genes are TRBV29-1 and TRBJ2-3, with TRBD1 matching 7 bases. Germline CDR1 is SQVTM and CDR2 is ANQGSEA. The J segment lost 5 bases and the V segment lost 5 bases, leaving 1 base of the junction unmatched. This CDR3 comprises 11 residues. Here the CDR3 reads CSVYRGDTQYF. In nucleotides, the CDR3 is TGCAGCGTTTACAGGGGAGATACGCAGTATTTT.

This clonotype was seen only a few times. This chain links TRBV5-1 with TRBJ2-3; D ambiguous. Germline V gene sequence: CDR1 SGHRS, CDR2 YFSETQ. The CDR3 consists of 11 residues. V lost 5 bases and J 6 bases, leaving 7 bases between the germline ends. CDR3 in DNA: TGCGCCAGCAGGGATAGCGATACGCAGTATTTT. It specifies CASRDSDTQYF.

V and J are TRBV5-1 and TRBJ2-2; TRBD1 agrees at 8 bases. CDR1 is SGHRS and CDR2 is YFSETQ in the germline V gene. Losses at the gene ends were 4 bases for V and 5 bases for J; bases not matched to a gene: 10. The length of the CDR3 is 16 residues. The CDR3 reads CASSVTGELWTGELFF. The CDR3 DNA reads as TGCGCCAGCAGCGTGACAGGGGAATTGTGGACCGGGGAGCTGTTTTTT. The full variable domain, with the rest looked up from reference TRBV5-1 and TRBJ2-2, is KAGVTQTPRYLIKTRGQQVTLSCSPISGHRSVSWYQQTPGQGLQFLFEYFSETQRNKGNFPGRFSGRQFSNSRSEMNVSTLELGDSALYLCASSVTGELWTGELFFGEGSRLTVL.

This clonotype has a handful of counts. The chain recombines TRBV5-1 with TRBJ2-7; the match to TRBD1 covers 10 bases. The germline gives CDR1 SGHRS, CDR2 YFSETQ. There are 13 residues in the CDR3. The trim removed 5 bases at V and 8 bases at J, leaving 7 bases unmatched. The CDR3 loop is CASSSGQGLKQYF. The CDR3 coding sequence is TGCGCCAGCAGTTCGGGACAGGGGTTAAAGCAGTACTTC.

This rearrangement joins TRBV12-3 or TRBV12-4 to TRBJ2-6, with a possible D match to TRBD1 (6 bases). This CDR3 region has 14 residues. V was trimmed by 9 bases and J by 0 bases, leaving 9 bases between them. CDR3 sequence: CASLGGSGANVLTF. The CDR3 nucleotides are TGTGCCAGTTTAGGGGGCTCTGGGGCCAACGTCCTGACTTTC.

The table lists this clonotype with many counts. CDR3 DNA: TGCAGCGTTGGAACAGATACGCAGTATTTT. The encoded protein is CSVGTDTQYF. The chain joins TRBV29-1 to TRBJ2-3; D gene unclear. Germline V gene sequence: CDR1 SQVTM, CDR2 ANQGSEA. Trimming shortened V by 4 bases and J by 3 bases, and 2 bases separated the two germline ends. CDR3 length: 10 amino acids.

The chain employs TRBV6-6 and TRBJ2-1, with a tentative D call TRBD2 (5 bases). Germline CDR1 and CDR2: MNHNY and SVGAGI (reference sequence). The length of the CDR3 is 15 residues. With 4 bases removed from V and 6 bases from J, the gap between germline ends came to 16 bases. The CDR3 bases are TGTGCCAGCAGTTCCCTTTTAGCGACGGGCAATGAGCAGTTCTTC. Its translation is CASSSLLATGNEQFF.

This clonotype was detected a few times. The V call is TRBV15, the J call TRBJ2-5; no reliable D call. The DNA end favors TRBJ2-7, so the J call may be wrong. The CDR3 has 15 amino acids. Germline V CDR1 and CDR2: LNHNV, YYDKDF (reference sequence). CDR3 amino acids: CATSRDVIMTGEQYF. The DNA of the CDR3 is TGTGCCACCAGCAGAGATGTTATAATGACCGGCGAGCAGTACTTC.

As for this clonotype: Its ends do not fully match the called genes, so a read error is possible. This chain uses TRBV20-1 with TRBJ1-5, with 7 bases matching TRBD1. The germline CDR1 and CDR2 sequences are DFQATT and SNEGSKA (reference sequence). This CDR3 has 16 residues. The CDR3 region has the DNA TGCAGTGCTTGTCCGTCATTAGGGGGCAGGGGACAGCCCCAGCGTTTT. Its translation: CSACPSLGGRGQPQRF.

This rearrangement joins TRBV2 to TRBJ2-3; D not certain. Germline-derived CDR1 and CDR2 are SNHLY and FYNNEI. The CDR3 totals 13 residues. V was trimmed by 4 bases and J by 3 bases, leaving 8 bases between them. This chain's CDR3 is CASSVLVTDTQYF. CDR3 DNA sequence: TGTGCCAGCAGTGTCTTGGTTACAGATACGCAGTATTTT.

The gene calls are TRBV7-9 and TRBJ2-5; TRBD2 might be the D (6 bases). V was shortened by 5 bases and J by 2 bases, with 15 bases between the two germline ends. The germline CDR1 and CDR2 sequences are SEHNR and FQNEAQ (reference sequence). The CDR3 contains 15 residues. The CDR3 sequence is CASSGWGDRQETQYF. Here the CDR3 DNA reads TGTGCCAGCAGCGGATGGGGGGATCGTCAAGAGACCCAGTACTTC. Drawing the rest from reference TRBV7-9 and TRBJ2-5, the complete variable domain is DTGVSQNPRHKITKRGQNVTFRCDPISEHNRLYWYRQTLGQGPEFLTYFQNEAQLEKSRLLSDRFSAERPKGSFSTLEIQRTEQGDSAMYLCASSGWGDRQETQYFGPGTRLLVL.

The rearrangement links TRBV28 to TRBJ1-3; 9 bases agree with TRBD1. V gave up 5 bases and J gave up 2 bases; unmatched junction bases: 4. The CDR3 runs to 15 residues. The germline gives CDR1 MDHEN, CDR2 SYDVKM. This CDR3 reads CASSAQGAPGNTIYF. The DNA for the CDR3 is TGTGCCAGCAGTGCACAGGGGGCGCCTGGAAACACCATATATTTT.

The chain carries TRBV28 and TRBJ2-5, with a possible D match to TRBD1 (5 bases). CDR1 MDHEN and CDR2 SYDVKM come from the germline V gene. The CDR3 is made up of 14 amino acids. V lost 5 bases and J 4 bases, leaving 14 bases between the germline ends. CDR3 DNA: TGTGCCAGCAGTCGGACAAGGGAAAGAGAGACCCAGTACTTC. Encoded protein: CASSRTRERETQYF.

This clonotype occurred a few times. This chain joins TRBV9 and TRBJ1-4, with a weak D call TRBD1 (5 bases). With 3 bases removed from V and 9 bases from J, the gap between germline ends came to 15 bases. The CDR3 loop spans 14 amino acids. The germline V gene encodes CDR1 SGDLS and CDR2 YYNGEE. Here the CDR3 DNA reads TGTGCCAGCAGCGGAGACACCGGGGGTCAAAAACTGTTTTTT. It is translated as CASSGDTGGQKLFF.

This clonotype turned up a few times. The CDR3 DNA follows: TGCAGCGTGGAGGACAGCTGGAATGAAAAACTGTTTTTT. It is translated as CSVEDSWNEKLFF. The rearrangement uses TRBV29-1 and TRBJ1-4; D is possibly TRBD1 (6 bases). The germline V gene has CDR1 SQVTM and CDR2 ANQGSEA. CDR3 length equals 13 residues. The V end was cut by 6 bases, the J end by 5 bases, with 13 bases between.

This clonotype was counted many times. The chain is built from TRBV9 and TRBJ2-5; D unresolved. From germline, CDR1 is SGDLS and CDR2 YYNGEE. V dropped 0 bases and J dropped 4 bases, with 4 bases sitting between them. The CDR3 length is 12 residues. This CDR3 reads CASSVEGETQYF. The CDR3 DNA sequence: TGTGCCAGCAGCGTAGAGGGAGAGACCCAGTACTTC.

The chain combines TRBV12-3 or TRBV12-4 with TRBJ2-5, with TRBD1 identical over 8 bases. The CDR3 spans 14 residues. V shed 6 bases, J shed 5 bases, and the junction held 8 bases outside the gene matches. The DNA of the CDR3 is TGTGCCAGCAGGCCCGGACAGGGCATCGAGACCCAGTACTTC. It specifies CASRPGQGIETQYF.

The sample holds a few counts of this clonotype. The V call is TRBV4-1, the J call TRBJ2-7; 8 bases line up with TRBD1. Looked up from germline, CDR1 is MGHRA and CDR2 is YSYEKL. This CDR3 has 16 amino acids. Trimming at V came to 4 bases and at J to 3 bases, leaving 11 bases not matched to a gene. The DNA of the CDR3 is TGCGCCAGCAGCCGACCAGGGGGCGACCTTCACTACGAGCAGTACTTC. Its protein product is CASSRPGGDLHYEQYF.

This clonotype has ten or more counts. The V gene is TRBV2, the J gene TRBJ1-5; 7 nucleotides match TRBD1. With V trimmed by 6 bases and J by 0 bases, 5 bases remained unmatched. This CDR3 has 15 residues. Per germline, CDR1 SNHLY and CDR2 FYNNEI. As DNA, the CDR3 is TGTGCCAGCAGGGGACAGAGGAATAGCAATCAGCCCCAGCATTTT. Protein sequence: CASRGQRNSNQPQHF.

This clonotype came up a few times. The chain couples TRBV28 to TRBJ2-5, with a weak D call TRBD1 (5 bases). The V end lost 3 bases, the J end lost 6 bases, and 11 bases lay between the germline ends. Germline V lookup: CDR1 MDHEN, CDR2 SYDVKM. The CDR3 contains 13 residues. The CDR3 protein is CASSLPGWKTQYF. The CDR3 DNA reads TGTGCCAGCAGTTTGCCAGGGTGGAAGACCCAGTACTTC.

Worth noting for this clonotype: Mismatch with germline at one junction end may stem from a read error. V gene TRBV3-1 combines with J gene TRBJ2-7, with a possible D match to TRBD1 (6 bases). The CDR3 runs to 15 residues. Looked up from germline, CDR1 is LGHDT and CDR2 is YNNKEL (reference sequence). CDR3 nucleotide sequence: TGTGCCAGCGGCCAAGTTTTCGTGGGGGCCAACGAGCAGTACTTC. Amino acid sequence: CASGQVFVGANEQYF.

The chain recombines TRBV4-2 with TRBJ2-3, with D tentatively TRBD1 or TRBD2 (5 bases each). CDR1 LGHNA and CDR2 YNFKEQ come from the germline V gene. The CDR3 runs to 19 residues. The V end was cut by 0 bases, the J end by 0 bases, with 19 bases between. CDR3 coding DNA: TGTGCCAGCAGCCAAGAACCCCGGGGCAATTCCCATAGCACAGATACGCAGTATTTT. Protein sequence: CASSQEPRGNSHSTDTQYF.

V usage is TRBV2 and J usage is TRBJ2-5; a weak D match, TRBD2 (5 bases). Deletions cut 6 bases from V and 0 bases from J, with 11 bases between. From germline, CDR1 is SNHLY and CDR2 FYNNEI. This CDR3 contains 14 residues. CDR3 loop: CASSGLTYQETQYF. CDR3 DNA: TGTGCCAGCAGCGGACTCACATACCAAGAGACCCAGTACTTC.

The rearrangement links TRBV7-9 to TRBJ2-1; TRBD2 agrees at 12 bases. Germline CDR1 and CDR2: SEHNR and FQNEAQ (reference sequence). Losses at the gene ends were 5 bases for V and 8 bases for J; bases not matched to a gene: 16. The CDR3 loop spans 18 amino acids. The CDR3 reads CASSPSWLAGGARDEQFF. Written as DNA, the CDR3 is TGTGCCAGCAGCCCCTCGTGGCTAGCGGGGGGGGCTAGGGATGAGCAGTTCTTC.